The 18 T cell receptor beta chains given below trace back to one sample, sequenced in a study of cytotoxic CD8 clonotypes in ibrutinib-treated CLL. Profiling relied on immunoSEQ multiplex PCR, and the TCRdb table lists in-frame clones only, not all of them. The table records tens of thousands of clones, approximately 54% of them present only once. This material consisted of PBMCs, taken after 12 months of ibrutinib treatment. These receptors came from a human donor with chronic lymphocytic leukemia.

The rearrangement links TRBV19 to TRBJ1-6; D gene uncertain. The CDR3 loop spans 14 amino acids. Per germline, CDR1 LNHDA and CDR2 SQIVND (reference sequence). With 3 bases removed from V and 7 bases from J, the gap between germline ends came to 10 bases. The CDR3 coding sequence is TGTGCCAGTAGTATTTTGACGGAGAATTCACCCCTCCACTTT. Encoded protein: CASSILTENSPLHF.

The chain has TRBV6-5 and TRBJ1-1, with D perhaps TRBD1 (6 bases). Germline CDR1 is MNHEY and CDR2 is SVGAGI. V dropped 5 bases and J dropped 0 bases, with 10 bases sitting between them. The CDR3 has 14 amino acids. The CDR3 sequence: CASSRQVMNTEAFF. The DNA of the CDR3 is TGTGCCAGCAGTCGACAGGTCATGAACACTGAAGCTTTCTTT.

The V gene is TRBV28, the J gene TRBJ2-7, with a tentative D call TRBD1 (6 bases). Germline V CDR1 and CDR2: MDHEN, SYDVKM. V was trimmed by 4 bases and J by 6 bases, leaving 19 bases between them. This CDR3 comprises 15 residues. This CDR3 is CASSSLGQGPTEQYF. In DNA, the CDR3 is TGTGCCAGCAGTTCCCTGGGGCAGGGGCCTACCGAGCAGTACTTC.

This chain connects TRBV11-3 to TRBJ2-5; D gene uncertain. This CDR3 is built from 11 residues. Germline V CDR1 and CDR2: SGHNT, YENEEA. Trimming stripped 5 bases from V and 9 bases from J, with 10 bases between. Written as DNA, the CDR3 is TGTGCCAGCAGCCGCGGCCCCCCCCAGTACTTC. Protein: CASSRGPPQYF.

This clone was seen many times. The chain joins TRBV15 to TRBJ2-1; D uncertain. This CDR3 is 13 amino acids long. Germline CDR1 and CDR2: LNHNV and YYDKDF (reference sequence). Trimming took off 6 bases at V and 2 bases at J, with 8 bases between the two ends. Here the CDR3 reads CATRQRPYNEQFF. The DNA for the CDR3 is TGTGCCACCAGACAAAGGCCCTACAATGAGCAGTTCTTC. Full variable domain (outside the CDR3, taken from reference TRBV15 and TRBJ2-1): DAMVIQNPRYQVTQFGKPVTLSCSQTLNHNVMYWYQQKSSQAPKLLFHYYDKDFNNEADTPDNFQSRRPNTSFCFLDIRSPGLGDTAMYLCATRQRPYNEQFFGPGTRLTVL.

This clone was found a few times. The CDR3 loop is CASSSMGSETQYF. The CDR3 DNA reads TGTGCCAGCAGCTCAATGGGGTCAGAGACCCAGTACTTC. This chain joins TRBV7-2 and TRBJ2-5; D remains unclear. The CDR3 contains 13 residues. V dropped 4 bases and J dropped 4 bases, with 10 bases sitting between them. The germline V gene encodes CDR1 SGHTA and CDR2 FQGNSA. Together with reference TRBV7-2 and TRBJ2-5, the CDR3 gives the full variable domain: GAGVSQSPSNKVTEKGKDVELRCDPISGHTALYWYRQSLGQGLEFLIYFQGNSAPDKSGLPSDRFSAERTGGSVSTLTIQRTQQEDSAVYLCASSSMGSETQYFGPGTRLLVL.

The genes are TRBV6-5 and TRBJ2-1, with 12 bases lining up with TRBD1. This CDR3 spans 16 amino acids. Germline V gives CDR1 MNHEY, CDR2 SVGAGI. The junction had 9 bases not matched to a gene; V was cut back by 4 bases and J by 8 bases. The CDR3 region has the DNA TGTGCCAGCAGTTGGACTCCGGGACAGGGGGCTCATGAGCAGTTCTTC. This translates into CASSWTPGQGAHEQFF.

The rearrangement links TRBV2 to TRBJ2-1, with 15 bases fitting TRBD2. In germline, CDR1 is SNHLY, CDR2 FYNNEI. With V trimmed by 11 bases and J by 5 bases, 1 base remained unmatched. This CDR3 spans 13 amino acids. CDR3 sequence (DNA): TGTGCCGGACTAGCGGGGGGGCACAATGAGCAGTTCTTC. Protein product: CAGLAGGHNEQFF.

This sequence joins TRBV6-6 and TRBJ2-1; 8 positions agree with TRBD2. The ends lost 6 bases at V and 15 bases at J; junction bases unmatched: 7. This CDR3 is 11 amino acids long. Germline CDR1 is MNHNY and CDR2 is SVGAGI (reference sequence). In DNA, the CDR3 is TGTGCCAGCAGCCCCGGGGGGGGATGGTTCTTC. Amino acid sequence: CASSPGGGWFF.

The J gene is TRBJ2-7, the V gene TRBV6-5, with D tentatively TRBD1 (5 bases). CDR3 size: 15 residues. Trimming took off 6 bases at V and 1 base at J, with 16 bases between the two ends. Per the germline V gene, CDR1 is MNHEY and CDR2 is SVGAGI. CDR3 sequence (DNA): TGTGCCAGCAGCCGCAGCCAGGGTGTATCCTACGAGCAGTACTTC. This encodes CASSRSQGVSYEQYF.

The rearrangement links TRBV27 to TRBJ2-2, with D possibly TRBD2 on 5 matching bases. The CDR3 covers 14 residues. V was pared by 7 bases and J by 4 bases, with 13 bases between. Per the germline V gene, CDR1 is MNHEY and CDR2 is SMNVEV (reference sequence). In DNA form, the CDR3 reads TGTGCCAGCAAGCGAGGGCTTGGCACCGGGGAGCTGTTTTTT. Its translation is CASKRGLGTGELFF.

The chain is built from TRBV5-4 and TRBJ1-2; 8 bases line up with TRBD1. The CDR3 sequence is 15 residues long. Germline CDR1 reads SGHNT; CDR2 reads YYREEE (reference sequence). Unmatched junction bases numbered 11, after V lost 2 bases and J lost 8 bases. The CDR3 loop reads CASSFNIQGARGYTF. For the CDR3, the DNA is TGTGCCAGCAGCTTTAATATTCAGGGGGCCCGCGGCTACACCTTC.

The chain combines TRBV7-6 with TRBJ2-7; D possibly corresponds to TRBD2 (5 bases). Germline CDR1 is SGHVS and CDR2 is FNYEAQ. V gave up 3 bases and J gave up 9 bases, with 12 bases separating them. The CDR3 consists of 12 residues. The DNA for the CDR3 is TGTGCCAGCAGCTTTCCGGGTAGCGTGCAGTACGTC. This sequence encodes CASSFPGSVQYV.

The chain employs TRBV7-8 and TRBJ1-2; the match to TRBD1 covers 9 bases. With 5 bases clipped from V and 1 base from J, the junction kept 5 bases outside the gene matches. The CDR3 runs to 15 residues. Looked up from germline, CDR1 is SGHVS and CDR2 is FQNEAQ. The CDR3 region has the DNA TGTGCCAGCAGCCCACAGGGGGCTGTTAACTATGGCTACACCTTC. As protein: CASSPQGAVNYGYTF.

This clone was observed once. The gene calls are TRBV19 and TRBJ1-3; tentative D call: TRBD1 (5 bases). The V end was cut by 6 bases, the J end by 1 base, with 10 bases between. The CDR3 runs to 14 residues. Germline V lookup: CDR1 LNHDA, CDR2 SQIVND (reference sequence). The CDR3 DNA reads TGTGCCAGTAGCGACGGGACTTCTGGAAACACCATATATTTT. Residues: CASSDGTSGNTIYF.

The J gene is TRBJ2-1, the V gene TRBV27, with a tentative D call TRBD2 (5 bases). V was clipped by 5 bases and J by 3 bases, with 5 bases between them. This CDR3 region has 12 residues. Germline-derived CDR1 and CDR2 are MNHEY and SMNVEV (reference sequence). The CDR3 loop is CASSTSYNEQFF. CDR3 coding DNA: TGTGCCAGCAGTACTAGCTACAATGAGCAGTTCTTC.

The chain joins TRBV5-1 to TRBJ2-6; D uncertain. The V end lost 4 bases, the J end lost 2 bases, and 10 bases lay between the germline ends. This CDR3 comprises 15 residues. The germline CDR1 and CDR2 sequences are SGHRS and YFSETQ. In DNA, the CDR3 is TGCGCCAGCAGCCTGACGGCGGCTGGGGCCAACGTCCTGACTTTC. This sequence encodes CASSLTAAGANVLTF.

The chain has TRBV19 and TRBJ1-1; 7 positions match TRBD1. The CDR3 has 14 residues. V was pared by 8 bases and J by 1 base, with 7 bases of the junction left unmatched. CDR1 is LNHDA, CDR2 SQIVND, per germline (reference sequence). CDR3 protein: CASDDDRENTEAFF. CDR3 DNA: TGTGCCAGTGACGACGACAGGGAGAACACTGAAGCTTTCTTT.